The 7 T cell receptor beta chains presented below share a single source sample, sequenced in a study of identical twins. TCRdb processed the 5' RACE reads anew with MiXCR; each CDR3 protein has one entry. The sample has 1.5 million to 2 million distinct CDR3 sequences, around 29% seen once. Sequencing was done on a sample of cord blood. The source is a newborn girl in good health.

Worth noting for this clonotype: Germline and junction disagree at one end, which may indicate a read error. The V gene is TRBV28, the J gene TRBJ1-2; a weak D match, TRBD1 (5 bases). Germline V CDR1 and CDR2: MDHEN, SYDVKM. This CDR3 has 14 residues. The CDR3, as DNA: TGTGCCGGCAGTTTGGGACGGGCAAACTATGGCTACACCTTC. Translating it yields CAGSLGRANYGYTF.

V gene TRBV20-1 combines with J gene TRBJ2-1; TRBD1 aligns across 8 bases. Germline V gives CDR1 DFQATT, CDR2 SNEGSKA (reference sequence). V gave up 6 bases and J gave up 6 bases; unmatched junction bases: 10. The CDR3 has 14 residues. The CDR3 region is CSAGQGANPNEQFF. DNA for the CDR3: TGCAGTGCCGGACAGGGAGCCAATCCCAATGAGCAGTTCTTC.

V and J are TRBV15 and TRBJ2-1; 11 bases agree with TRBD1. This CDR3 region has 15 residues. Germline V gene lookup returns CDR1 LNHNV and CDR2 YYDKDF (reference sequence). V lost 1 base to trimming and J lost 10 bases; unmatched junction nucleotides: 6. In nucleotides, the CDR3 is TGTGCCACCAGCAGAGGAGGGACAGGGGGGTACGAGCAGTTCTTC. This encodes CATSRGGTGGYEQFF.

The CDR3 DNA is TGTGCCAGCAGCCAGCCCACCTTCCCTAGCGAGCAGTACTTC. Its translation is CASSQPTFPSEQYF. The chain is built from TRBV4-2 and TRBJ2-7; the D is unclear. V dropped 3 bases and J dropped 6 bases, with 15 bases sitting between them. CDR1 is LGHNA and CDR2 is YNFKEQ in the germline V gene. The CDR3 has 14 amino acids.

Concerning this clonotype: At one end the junction does not follow the germline gene, possibly because of a read error. The chain recombines TRBV6-2 or TRBV6-3 with TRBJ2-1; perhaps TRBD2 as D (5 bases). From germline, CDR1 is MNHEY and CDR2 SVGEGT. CDR3 length equals 12 residues. The CDR3 DNA is TGTGCCGGCAGTTGGCTAGCCAATGAGCAGTTCTTC. Its translation is CAGSWLANEQFF.

V gene TRBV21-1 combines with J gene TRBJ1-2. TRBV21-1 counts as a pseudogene. The CDR3 loop spans 18 amino acids. The CDR3 is CASSTTFKRVLGDYGYTF. The CDR3 nucleotides are TGTGCCAGCAGCACCACCTTTAAGCGGGTATTAGGGGACTATGGCTACACCTTC.

The rearrangement links TRBV13 to TRBJ2-3; 10 bases are shared with TRBD2. The CDR3 covers 16 residues. After removal of 5 bases from V and 1 base from J, the junction contained 6 bases not matched to a gene. Germline CDR1 PRHDT, CDR2 FYEKMQ (reference sequence). The CDR3 here is CASSAYSGRRTDTQYF. In DNA, the CDR3 is TGTGCCAGCAGCGCCTATAGCGGGAGGCGCACAGATACGCAGTATTTT.